The 9 T cell receptor beta chains given below trace back to one sample, sequenced in a study of blood T cell repertoires in COVID-19. Assay used: immunoSEQ multiplex PCR; TCRdb lists only in-frame clones, some missing. The data show about 120,000 clones, about three quarters seen once. The sequencing input was peripheral blood. The receptors were gathered from a human donor with acute or convalescent COVID-19. The donor label of this sample is uncertain.

The CDR3 sequence is CASSLGGHTEAFF. CDR3 coding DNA: TGTGCCAGCAGCTTAGGGGGCCACACTGAAGCTTTCTTT. The chain recombines TRBV7-8 with TRBJ1-1; D is perhaps TRBD1 (5 bases). Germline CDR1 and CDR2: SGHVS and FQNEAQ. V was clipped by 1 base and J by 3 bases, with 6 bases between them. CDR3 size: 13 residues.

This chain links TRBV27 with TRBJ2-5; the D gene is possibly TRBD1 (6 bases). CDR3 length: 15 residues. Germline CDR1 MNHEY, CDR2 SMNVEV (reference sequence). The V end was cut by 2 bases, the J end by 1 base, with 11 bases between. CDR3 DNA: TGTGCCAGCAGTTTAAACAGGGCCCCCCAAGAGACCCAGTACTTC. Encoded protein: CASSLNRAPQETQYF.

The rearrangement links TRBV30 to TRBJ1-1; D unresolved. Looked up from germline, CDR1 is GTSNPN and CDR2 is SVGIG (reference sequence). CDR3 length equals 14 residues. The V gene lost 4 bases and the J gene lost 5 bases, with 17 bases spanning the gap. CDR3 coding DNA: TGTGCCTGGACACGACCTAGTTATTTTACTGAAGCTTTCTTT. Its translation: CAWTRPSYFTEAFF.

In DNA form, the CDR3 reads TGTGCCAGCAGCTCCTGGACTAGCGGGGGCCCCAATGAGCAGTTCTTC. This translates into CASSSWTSGGPNEQFF. This chain joins TRBV11-2 and TRBJ2-1, with 13 bases matching TRBD2. The CDR3 is 16 amino acids. Germline CDR1 SGHAT, CDR2 FQNNGV. J lost 6 bases, V lost 4 bases, and 6 bases had no gene match.

The genes are TRBV19 and TRBJ2-7, with 9 bases aligning to TRBD1. J lost 6 bases, V lost 5 bases, and 11 bases had no gene match. This CDR3 is built from 15 residues. Germline loops: CDR1 LNHDA, CDR2 SQIVND (reference sequence). CDR3 sequence reads: CASSLRDRVPTEQYF. CDR3 DNA sequence: TGTGCCAGTAGTCTCCGGGACAGGGTGCCTACCGAGCAGTACTTC.

The chain recombines TRBV21-1 with TRBJ1-6; no check of the table's D call, TRBD1, against the DNA was made. TRBV21-1 is annotated as a pseudogene. This CDR3 spans 14 amino acids. The DNA of the CDR3 is TGTGCCAGCAGCAAGAGGGGGCTGTGCTCACCCCTCCACTTT. This gives the protein CASSKRGLCSPLHF.

V gene TRBV30 combines with J gene TRBJ1-6; possible D gene TRBD1, 6 bases. V gave up 5 bases and J gave up 11 bases, with 19 bases separating them. The germline V gene has CDR1 GTSNPN and CDR2 SVGIG (reference sequence). The CDR3 has 14 residues. The CDR3 coding sequence is TGTGCCTGGGGGGGGCGGCCCCTTTGGACACCCCTCCACTTT. It codes for CAWGGRPLWTPLHF.

The chain links TRBV10-3 to TRBJ2-5; the D gene is possibly TRBD1 (6 bases). The CDR3 sequence is 13 residues long. Germline V gene sequence: CDR1 ENHRY, CDR2 SYGVKD. Trimming left V 3 bases short and J 4 bases short, with 9 bases between. The CDR3 sequence is CAISDTGRETQYF. DNA of the CDR3: TGTGCCATCAGTGATACAGGGCGAGAGACCCAGTACTTC.

Only one count was recorded for this clone. The chain has TRBV5-1 and TRBJ2-6; TRBD1 matches at 8 bases. This CDR3 contains 17 residues. Trimming took 4 bases from V and 0 from J; bases not matched to a gene: 6. Germline lookup yields CDR1 SGHRS and CDR2 YFSETQ. The CDR3 protein is CASSAKTGGSGANVLTF. The CDR3 bases are TGCGCCAGCAGCGCGAAAACAGGGGGCTCTGGGGCCAACGTCCTGACTTTC.